Below, 7 T cell receptor beta chains from the same sample are listed, as sequenced in a study of kidney transplant recipient with SARS-CoV-2 infection (dated by TCRdb to the early 2020s). Taken with the paper, the label for time point translates to: pre-pandemic baseline sample and day 111 after first positive SARS-CoV-2 test. Instrument on record: Illumina MiSeq. The raw public reads went through TCRdb reprocessing: fastp at Q25, MiXCR clone calling, in-frame beta chains kept. Every distinct CDR3 protein forms one entry, paired with its most common genes and DNA. Across this sample there are fewer than 250,000 distinct CDR3 sequences, with around 30% seen only once. The biggest ten clones account for 6% to 8.5% of the sample. Material: a blood sample, obtained at baseline and on day 111 from a kidney transplant recipient. All receptors come from a male patient between 25 and 39 years old who had COVID-19 and was a kidney transplant recipient. After transplantation, some T cells may belong to the graft donor instead of the recipient.

In its sample, this clonotype was seen many times. V and J are TRBV3-2 and TRBJ1-6; the table gives TRBD1 as D, unverified against the DNA. TRBV3-2 is recorded as a pseudogene. The CDR3 has 13 amino acids. The CDR3 here is CASSLRQGGPLHF. The CDR3 bases are TGTGCCAGCAGCCTTAGGCAGGGTGGACCCCTCCACTTT.

This clonotype has only one observation. The chain joins TRBV6-1 to TRBJ1-2; unclear D gene. V shed 5 bases and J shed 4 bases, with 23 bases lying between them. Germline V gene data show CDR1 as MNHNS and CDR2 as SASEGT. The CDR3 totals 17 residues. The CDR3 is CASSSMSSMRKTYGYTF. The CDR3 DNA reads TGTGCCAGCAGTAGCATGTCCTCTATGCGAAAGACCTATGGCTACACCTTC.

Regarding this clonotype: This may be a read error, as it is one base from a much larger clone. The genes are TRBV2 and TRBJ2-1, with D tentatively TRBD2 (5 bases). Trimming removed 4 bases at V and 6 bases at J, with 16 bases between. This CDR3 is built from 15 residues. The V gene's germline CDR1 is SNHLY and CDR2 FYNNEI. The CDR3 reads CASSGASGLGNEQFF. CDR3 DNA sequence: TGTGCCAGCAGTGGGGCCAGCGGACTCGGCAATGAGCAGTTCTTC.

This clonotype was picked up many times. The V gene is TRBV7-2, the J gene TRBJ1-4; TRBD1 aligns across 7 bases. CDR1 is SGHTA and CDR2 is FQGNSA in the germline V gene. V lost 4 bases to trimming and J lost 4 bases; unmatched junction nucleotides: 3. CDR3 size: 14 residues. The CDR3 DNA is TGTGCCAGCAGCTCGACAGGGCTTAATGAAAAACTGTTTTTT. Amino acid sequence: CASSSTGLNEKLFF.

This clonotype was observed at least ten times. The chain combines TRBV20-1 with TRBJ1-6, with a weak D call TRBD1 (6 bases). V was clipped by 1 base and J by 7 bases, with 14 bases between them. The germline V gene encodes CDR1 DFQATT and CDR2 SNEGSKA (reference sequence). The CDR3 covers 15 residues. CDR3 DNA sequence: TGCAGTGCTAGAGGTCCGGGACAAGGCAATTCACCCCTCCACTTT. This translates into CSARGPGQGNSPLHF.

This clonotype was observed at least ten times. The rearrangement uses TRBV6-6 and TRBJ1-2; the D is unclear. CDR1 MNHNY and CDR2 SVGAGI come from the germline V gene (reference sequence). The ends were cut back, 4 bases at V and 4 bases at J, with 22 bases in the middle. The CDR3 covers 17 residues. This chain's CDR3 is CASSLTIGGRKTYGYTF. In nucleotides, the CDR3 is TGTGCCAGCAGTTTAACGATAGGTGGGAGAAAGACCTATGGCTACACCTTC.

Sample share makes this clonotype medium-sized. The chain uses TRBV28 and TRBJ1-1, with 8 bases lining up with TRBD1. The CDR3 spans 15 residues. The germline gives CDR1 MDHEN, CDR2 SYDVKM. The J segment lost 4 bases and the V segment lost 7 bases, leaving 11 bases of the junction unmatched. The CDR3 coding sequence is TGTGCCAGCATTGAAAACTCGGACAGGGCCACTGAAGCTTTCTTT. Translation gives CASIENSDRATEAFF.